The 6 T cell receptor beta chains below were found in one sample sequenced in a study of T cell repertoires in cytomegalovirus infection. TCRdb re-called the reads through MiXCR, storing one row per CDR3 protein. The sample has over 150,000 distinct CDR3 sequences; roughly a fifth are singletons. Specimen: PBMCs. The receptors originated from a human donor in good health (CMV status not recorded). Some clones in this sample may be carry-over from other donors' samples.

This clonotype appeared a single time. The CDR3 DNA reads as TGTGCCAGCAGTATACTAGCGGGAGACAACACAGATACGCAGTATTTT. Protein sequence: CASSILAGDNTDTQYF. The chain recombines TRBV6-2 or TRBV6-3 with TRBJ2-3; 11 bases are shared with TRBD2. The CDR3 is 16 amino acids. V lost 5 bases to trimming and J lost 2 bases; unmatched junction nucleotides: 6. Germline V CDR1 and CDR2: MNHEY, SVGEGT.

This clonotype was observed at least ten times. This chain links TRBV6-1 with TRBJ2-2; D could derive from TRBD1 or TRBD2 (5 bases each). V shed 4 bases and J shed 6 bases, with 15 bases lying between them. The germline gives CDR1 MNHNS, CDR2 SASEGT. The CDR3 is 15 residues long. CDR3 loop: CASSGGVRLAGELFF. The CDR3 coding sequence is TGTGCCAGCAGTGGAGGGGTGAGGTTGGCCGGGGAGCTGTTTTTT.

This clonotype was detected only a few times. The chain links TRBV7-3 to TRBJ2-1; TRBD2 matches at 11 bases. The CDR3 consists of 15 residues. CDR1 is SGHTA and CDR2 is FQGTGA in the germline V gene. The V gene end was trimmed by 5 bases and the J gene end by 3 bases; junction bases not matched to a gene: 3. Here the CDR3 reads CASSLLAGDYNEQFF. The DNA for the CDR3 is TGTGCCAGCAGCCTACTAGCGGGGGACTACAATGAGCAGTTCTTC. The whole variable domain, filled in from reference TRBV7-3 and TRBJ2-1, reads GAGVSQTPSNKVTEKGKYVELRCDPISGHTALYWYRQSLGQGPEFLIYFQGTGAADDSGLPNDRFFAVRPEGSVSTLKIQRTERGDSAVYLCASSLLAGDYNEQFFGPGTRLTVL.

The chain links TRBV29-1 to TRBJ2-3, with a tentative D call TRBD1 (5 bases). The germline V gene encodes CDR1 SQVTM and CDR2 ANQGSEA. The CDR3 is 12 amino acids. The V gene lost 4 bases and the J gene lost 4 bases, with 9 bases spanning the gap. The CDR3: CSVVAGSDTQYF. For the CDR3, the DNA is TGCAGCGTTGTCGCAGGGTCAGATACGCAGTATTTT.

This clonotype was detected many times. This sequence joins TRBV7-3 and TRBJ1-1, with TRBD1 as a possible D gene (6 bases). This CDR3 has 17 amino acids. Germline V gene lookup returns CDR1 SGHTA and CDR2 FQGTGA. V gave up 6 bases and J gave up 0 bases, with 20 bases separating them. The CDR3 coding sequence is TGTGCCAGCAGACCGGGGGCAGTTGGGGTTCTGAACACTGAAGCTTTCTTT. This translates into CASRPGAVGVLNTEAFF.

As concerns this clonotype: This may be a read error: a much more frequent sequence differs by one nucleotide. The genes are TRBV7-2 and TRBJ2-2; a weak D match, TRBD2 (6 bases). CDR1 SGHTA and CDR2 FQGNSA come from the germline V gene. This CDR3 comprises 18 residues. This CDR3 reads CASSPRAKNLPNTGGLFF. The CDR3 DNA reads TGTGCCAGCAGCCCGAGGGCCAAGAACCTGCCCAACACCGGGGGGCTGTTTTTT.